This TCR beta chain stems from a study of blood T cell repertoires in COVID-19. Study overall: Acute-phase and convalescent COVID-19 samples originated in the United States, Italy and Spain.

Two consecutive negative NP/OP PCR tests, clearance, or resolved symptoms defined Cohort 3 recovery. Sequencing used immunoSEQ multiplex PCR; TCRdb keeps in-frame clones, though not all of them. The data contain some 70,000 clones, around nine tenths of them singletons. The CDR3 contains 15 residues. Germline trimming cut 6 bases from V and 6 bases from J; bases unmatched to any gene: 10. The germline CDR1 and CDR2 sequences are SNHLY and FYNNEI. The TCR was taken from a woman aged 40 to 50 who had recovered from COVID-19. The sample consisted of PBMCs or T cells enriched from blood (not recorded which). The V call is TRBV2, the J call TRBJ2-1, with 8 bases aligning to TRBD2. This CDR3 reads CASRALAGSRNEQFF. The CDR3 coding sequence is TGTGCCAGCAGAGCCTTAGCGGGGTCCCGCAATGAGCAGTTCTTC.